This note documents a single T cell receptor (beta chain) sequence. Its antigen is not known. The data were taken from a study of T cell responses to AZD1222 COVID-19 vaccine. Study overall: Samples with a second dose at about 4 or about 12 weeks were pooled together. Regarding the study as a whole: Recipients of AZD1222 seropositive at baseline numbered only 5 to 7. The donor cohort was predominantly white British with a female majority, and clonal diversity may have been underestimated.

Data came from immunoSEQ multiplex PCR; TCRdb stores just in-frame clones and leaves some out. Among 150,000 or so clones listed, roughly 90% were seen once. The starting material was peripheral blood, obtained on day 0 of AZD1222 vaccination. The sequence was collected from an adult in good health.

Here the CDR3 reads CASSPRGGWAGELFF. The CDR3 DNA follows: TGTGCCAGCAGCCCCCGGGGGGGTTGGGCCGGGGAGCTGTTTTTT. The chain is built from TRBV11-2 and TRBJ2-2; 8 nucleotides align to TRBD2. After removal of 5 bases from V and 6 bases from J, the junction contained 8 bases not matched to a gene. Germline-derived CDR1 and CDR2 are SGHAT and FQNNGV. The CDR3 runs to 15 residues.